This T cell receptor beta chain was retrieved from a study of blood T cell repertoires in COVID-19. In the study overall: The study drew acute and convalescent COVID-19 samples from the United States, Italy and Spain.

This clone was picked up many times. The authors' processing: Reference gene primer amplification gave estimated nucleated cell counts. Clones were read by immunoSEQ multiplex PCR, and TCRdb kept only the in-frame ones, dropping some. V, J and clone size are those of that table, while D and trimming were read from the DNA. The table has about 150,000 clones, 83% seen once; the top ten hold about 2%. Trimming at V came to 5 bases and at J to 5 bases, leaving 8 bases not matched to a gene. This CDR3 contains 16 residues. Germline CDR1 and CDR2: SGHAT and FQNNGV. The rearrangement uses TRBV11-2 and TRBJ2-2; 10 bases are a match to TRBD1. The origin of this receptor is a woman older than 75 with acute or convalescent COVID-19. Material: peripheral blood. The CDR3 region has the DNA TGTGCCAGCAGCCCCGGGACAGGGGTTAGGACCGGGGAGCTGTTTTTT. It translates to CASSPGTGVRTGELFF.